The subject of this entry is one T cell receptor beta chain. The antigen remains unidentified. The entry originates in a study of cytotoxic CD8 clonotypes in ibrutinib-treated CLL. Regarding the study as a whole: Baseline levels of clonality went above those of age-matched healthy donors and moved with circulating CD8+ T-cell counts. Investigators sampled sustained-remission and progressing patients at differing times.

Repertoires were generated with immunoSEQ multiplex PCR, while TCRdb's copy carries only in-frame clones and drops some. The table shows about 68,000 clones, with 68% occurring only once. Trimming shortened V by 6 bases and J by 0 bases, and 9 bases separated the two germline ends. The CDR3 length is 13 residues. Germline CDR1 is LGHNT and CDR2 is FRNRAP. The material was PBMCs, obtained after 12 months of ibrutinib treatment. The chain combines TRBV12-5 with TRBJ2-7, with TRBD1 as a possible D gene (5 bases). This receptor was identified in a human donor with chronic lymphocytic leukemia. The CDR3 DNA sequence: TGTGCTAGTGGAGGGGCAAACTCCTACGAGCAGTACTTC. This translates into CASGGANSYEQYF.